This T cell receptor (beta chain) was profiled in a study of OX40 agonist ivuxolimab in advanced cancers. Measured with immunoSEQ multiplex PCR; TCRdb has only the in-frame clones, and not every one. The table shows about 100,000 clones, with roughly 87% occurring only once. Trimming shortened V by 3 bases and J by 5 bases, and 20 bases separated the two germline ends. The CDR3 length is 17 residues. Per germline, CDR1 MGHRA and CDR2 YSYEKL. The sequencing used CD4+ or CD8+ T cells sorted from blood, collected in a trial of the OX40 agonist ivuxolimab. The receptor was isolated from an adult with an advanced solid tumor such as melanoma, head and neck, liver or kidney cancer. The V gene is TRBV4-1, the J gene TRBJ2-1, with D tentatively TRBD2 (6 bases). CDR3 in amino acids: CASSQGARGWPHNEQFF. The CDR3 coding sequence is TGCGCCAGCAGCCAGGGAGCCCGGGGGTGGCCCCACAATGAGCAGTTCTTC.